This T cell receptor beta chain is drawn from a study of T-cell reconstitution after alpha-beta-depleted transplantation in children. Notes on the study in general: Alpha-beta T cells about two months after transplant reportedly derived from several hundred expanded graft clones. TCRbeta diversity was high at day 60 in some patients (a result of surviving recipient T cells and thymic progenitors). T-cell counts and diversity at one year following transplant were attributed mainly to newly produced T cells.

In the case of this clonotype: The antigen is unknown.

CDR1 and CDR2 from the germline V gene are MNHEY and SVGAGI. Trimming took off 2 bases at V and 4 bases at J, with 8 bases between the two ends. CDR3 length: 14 amino acids. Unique molecular identifiers featured in how the TCRbeta library was prepared. Each CDR3 protein gets one entry after TCRdb re-called the PCR reads with MiXCR. The sample shows about a million distinct CDR3 sequences, about 29% of them seen only once. The sample consisted of PBMCs, mostly from graft donor cells, taken 360 days after TCRalphabeta/CD19-depleted stem cell transplant. The chain couples TRBV6-5 to TRBJ2-2; no clear D. This TCR was sampled from a boy younger than two who had a stem cell transplant for SCID, so the T cells may come from the graft donor. The CDR3 nucleotides are TGTGCCAGCAGTTACGAGAGGCCCACCGGGGAGCTGTTTTTT. It yields the protein CASSYERPTGELFF.